The sample holds a few counts of the clone carrying this TCR beta chain. The antigen is unknown. The data were obtained in a study of CD8+CD57+ T cells in acquired aplastic anemia. Study information: CD4+ and CD8+ cells, once sorted, gave DNA averaging about 3 ug.

The sequenced patients had an expansion of CD8+CD57+ cells seen by flow cytometry. As a group, the patients uniformly had severe acquired aplastic anemia. CDR1 is MDHEN, CDR2 SYDVKM, per germline. Trimming took off 6 bases at V and 8 bases at J, with 13 bases between the two ends. The CDR3 is made up of 12 amino acids. The TCR beta profiling, which covered VDJ combination and CDR3 sequence, was carried out using genomic DNA as the template. TCRdb reprocessed the reads via MiXCR and lists one record per CDR3 protein. Here the sample spans around 430,000 distinct CDR3 sequences, around 32% being singletons. Study-level points and caveats: Simpson's diversity of CD8+ cells was not significantly different in patients compared with controls. In common between the patients and the controls were approximately 28 CD8+ CDR3 sequences.

The genes are TRBV28 and TRBJ1-2; D not resolved. The material sequenced was sorted CD4+, CD8+, or CD8+CD57+ T cells (not recorded which) from PBMCs. The TCR originated in a human donor with aplastic anemia. CDR3 DNA sequence: TGTGCCAGCAGCCTGAGGTTCCGCGGCTACACCTTC. It codes for CASSLRFRGYTF.